Given below is one TCR beta chain in context. This specimen belongs to a study of blood T cell repertoires in COVID-19. Overall study: Both acute and convalescent COVID-19 samples were obtained from the United States, Italy and Spain. Sample material is recorded as cDNA or gDNA derived from T cells, B-cell-depleted T cells, or PBMCs.

TCRdb's table, derived via immunoSEQ multiplex PCR, lists solely in-frame clones and lacks some. The table lists 75,000 to 90,000 clones, around nine tenths of them singletons. The TCR originated in a middle-aged man with active or convalescent COVID-19. The source material was peripheral blood.

CDR3 sequence: CASSDPRTGELFF. The CDR3 DNA follows: TGTGCCAGCAGTGACCCCCGCACCGGGGAGCTGTTTTTT. The genes are TRBV6-1 and TRBJ2-2; D gene ambiguous. CDR3 length equals 13 residues. Germline CDR1 reads MNHNS; CDR2 reads SASEGT. Trimming removed 3 bases at V and 4 bases at J, with 6 bases between.